This TCR beta chain was observed in a study of T cells after yellow fever vaccination. Across the whole study: Libraries from low-cell-number fractions were prepared with the SMART-Seq v4 Ultra Low Input RNA kit.

TCRdb re-called the 5' RACE reads through MiXCR, storing one row per CDR3 protein. The sample yields 610,000 or so distinct CDR3 sequences, around an eighth seen once. The CDR3 covers 14 residues. Trimming took off 3 bases at V and 3 bases at J, with 9 bases between the two ends. Germline lookup yields CDR1 MNHEY and CDR2 SVGEGT. The specimen comprised PBMCs, sampled on the day of the yellow fever booster vaccination. The V call is TRBV6-2 or TRBV6-3, the J call TRBJ2-1, with a tentative D call TRBD2 (5 bases). The clonotype originates from a man younger than 45 who received the YFV17D yellow fever vaccine. The CDR3 DNA sequence: TGTGCCAGCAGTTATGCCGAGGGCTACAATGAGCAGTTCTTC. Translated, it gives CASSYAEGYNEQFF.